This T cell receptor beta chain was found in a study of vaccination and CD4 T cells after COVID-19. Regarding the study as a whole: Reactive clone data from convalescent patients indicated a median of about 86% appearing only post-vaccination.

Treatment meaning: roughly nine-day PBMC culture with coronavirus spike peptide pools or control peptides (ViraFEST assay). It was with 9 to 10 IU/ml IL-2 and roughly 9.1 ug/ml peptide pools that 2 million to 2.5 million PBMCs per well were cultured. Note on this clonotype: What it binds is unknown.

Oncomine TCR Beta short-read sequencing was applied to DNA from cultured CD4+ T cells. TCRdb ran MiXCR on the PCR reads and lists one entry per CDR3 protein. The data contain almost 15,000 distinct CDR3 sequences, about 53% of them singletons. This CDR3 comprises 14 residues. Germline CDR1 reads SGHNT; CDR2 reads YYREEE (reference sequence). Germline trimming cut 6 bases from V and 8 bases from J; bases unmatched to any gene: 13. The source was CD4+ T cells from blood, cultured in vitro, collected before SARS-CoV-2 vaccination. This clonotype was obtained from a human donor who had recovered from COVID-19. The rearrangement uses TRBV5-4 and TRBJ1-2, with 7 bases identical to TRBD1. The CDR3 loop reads CASTQVGGSRGYTF. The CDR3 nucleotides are TGTGCCAGCACCCAGGTAGGGGGCTCTCGCGGCTACACCTTC.